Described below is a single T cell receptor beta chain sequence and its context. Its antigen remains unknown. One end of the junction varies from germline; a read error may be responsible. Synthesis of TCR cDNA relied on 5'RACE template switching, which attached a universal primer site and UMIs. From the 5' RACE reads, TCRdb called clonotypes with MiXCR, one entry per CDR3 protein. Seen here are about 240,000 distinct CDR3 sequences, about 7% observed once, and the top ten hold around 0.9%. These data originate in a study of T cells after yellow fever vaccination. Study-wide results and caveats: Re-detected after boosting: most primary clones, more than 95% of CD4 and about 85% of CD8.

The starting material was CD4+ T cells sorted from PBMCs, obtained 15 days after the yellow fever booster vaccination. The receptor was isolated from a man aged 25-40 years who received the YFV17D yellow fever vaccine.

For the CDR3, the DNA is TGTGCCAGCAGCTTGACAGGCCAAAATCAGGCCCAGCATTTT. It yields the protein CASSLTGQNQAQHF. The chain combines TRBV11-2 with TRBJ1-5; D possibly corresponds to TRBD1 (6 bases). The CDR3 spans 14 residues. Germline V gene data show CDR1 as SGHAT and CDR2 as FQNNGV.